Described below is a single T cell receptor beta chain sequence and its context. This record comes from a study of blood T cell repertoires in COVID-19. Here immunoSEQ multiplex PCR was the method, and the copy in TCRdb shows in-frame clones only, minus some. The data contain just over 20,000 clones, about nine tenths of them singletons. The V gene's germline CDR1 is SGHTA and CDR2 FQGNSA. Trimming cost V 4 bases and J 7 bases; bases outside gene matches: 7. CDR3 size: 16 residues. Sample: peripheral blood. V usage is TRBV7-2 and J usage is TRBJ2-1; 13 positions match TRBD2. The TCR sequence derives from a man aged 45-65 years with active COVID-19. The CDR3 is CASSSSRTSGGNEQFF. In DNA, the CDR3 is TGTGCCAGCAGCTCGAGCAGGACTAGCGGGGGTAATGAGCAGTTCTTC.